This is a list of T cell receptor beta chains from one sample in a study of vaccination effects on CD4 cells after COVID-19. For these TCRs, the target antigens are not known. Produced via immunoSEQ multiplex PCR; TCRdb's table is partial and in-frame only. This table has 30,000 to 45,000 clones, roughly two thirds appearing once. Here the sequenced sample was CD4+ T cells from PBMCs cultured with SARS-CoV-2 spike peptides, taken before COVID-19 vaccination. These receptors were collected from a human donor who received a COVID-19 vaccine. Each CDR3 is given with its conserved first and last residue. The order of the fields is J gene, V gene, clone size, D gene, CDR3 DNA, CDR3 protein. The D gene is left open where the match is weak. The size entry is marked missing in some rows and otherwise reads once, few, many or a size class.

J gene: TRBJ1-3; V gene: TRBV9; clone size: NA; D gene: NA; CDR3 DNA: TGTGCCAGCAGCGAATCACAGGGCTCTGGAAACACCATATATTTT; CDR3 protein: CASSESQGSGNTIYF
J gene: TRBJ1-1; V gene: TRBV7-2; clone size: medium-sized; D gene: NA; CDR3 DNA: TGTGCCACCGCCGCGGGGATGAACACTGAAGCTTTCTTT; CDR3 protein: CATAAGMNTEAFF
J gene: TRBJ2-2; V gene: TRBV30; clone size: NA; D gene: TRBD2; CDR3 DNA: TGTGCCTGGAGTGTACTCCGGGGGGCCGGGGAGCTGTTTTTT; CDR3 protein: CAWSVLRGAGELFF
J gene: TRBJ2-3; V gene: TRBV6-1; clone size: few; D gene: TRBD2; CDR3 DNA: TGTGCCAGCAGTGAACGGCAGCGGGGGGCCCAAGATACGCAGTATTTT; CDR3 protein: CASSERQRGAQDTQYF
J gene: TRBJ1-2; V gene: TRBV24-1; clone size: NA; D gene: NA; CDR3 DNA: TGTGCCACCAGTGATTTGCACAGGGACTATGGCTACACCTTC; CDR3 protein: CATSDLHRDYGYTF
J gene: TRBJ1-1; V gene: TRBV6-2/TRBV6-3; clone size: few; D gene: NA; CDR3 DNA: TGTGCCAGCAGTTACACGGAGAACACTGAAGCTTTCTTT; CDR3 protein: CASSYTENTEAFF
J gene: TRBJ2-3; V gene: TRBV3-1/TRBV3-2; clone size: NA; D gene: NA; CDR3 DNA: TGTGCCAGCAGCCTCGGAAGGTCCGGGGGCGCCGTTAATACGCAGTATTTT; CDR3 protein: CASSLGRSGGAVNTQYF
J gene: TRBJ1-4; V gene: TRBV4-1; clone size: NA; D gene: NA; CDR3 DNA: TGCGCCAGCAGCCAAGGCTGGAATGAAAAACTGTTTTTT; CDR3 protein: CASSQGWNEKLFF
J gene: TRBJ1-1; V gene: TRBV28; clone size: NA; D gene: NA; CDR3 DNA: TGTGCCGCCCTTGGGGGAAGTAGGGGTGGAACTGAAGCTTTCTTT; CDR3 protein: CAALGGSRGGTEAFF
J gene: TRBJ2-2; V gene: TRBV6-5; clone size: NA; D gene: TRBD2; CDR3 DNA: TGTGCCAGCAGCCCGGGACTAGCTATCGCCGGGGAGCTGTTTTTT; CDR3 protein: CASSPGLAIAGELFF
J gene: TRBJ2-7; V gene: TRBV11-2; clone size: few; D gene: TRBD2; CDR3 DNA: TGTGCCAGCAGCTTAGAACCCAGCGGGAGGATCTACTTC; CDR3 protein: CASSLEPSGRIYF
J gene: TRBJ2-1; V gene: TRBV29-1; clone size: NA; D gene: TRBD1; CDR3 DNA: TGCAGCGTTCAGGGGACAGTCAATGAGCAGTTCTTC; CDR3 protein: CSVQGTVNEQFF
J gene: TRBJ1-2; V gene: TRBV19; clone size: NA; D gene: NA; CDR3 DNA: TGTGCCAGCGCCGGGGGCAGAGGGGACTATGGCTACACCTTC; CDR3 protein: CASAGGRGDYGYTF
J gene: TRBJ1-2; V gene: TRBV11-1; clone size: NA; D gene: NA; CDR3 DNA: TGTGCCAGCAGCCCCGACGGATTCTATGGCTACACCTTC; CDR3 protein: CASSPDGFYGYTF
J gene: TRBJ1-4; V gene: TRBV19; clone size: NA; D gene: NA; CDR3 DNA: TGTGCCAGTAGTATGGGGGTTAATGAAAAACTGTTTTTT; CDR3 protein: CASSMGVNEKLFF
J gene: TRBJ2-3; V gene: TRBV11-2; clone size: once; D gene: NA; CDR3 DNA: TGTGCCAGCAGCTTAGAGCCTCAAAATACGCAGTATTTT; CDR3 protein: CASSLEPQNTQYF
J gene: TRBJ1-1; V gene: TRBV7-9; clone size: few; D gene: NA; CDR3 DNA: TGTGCCAGCAGCTTAACCCCGCGCGGGGACACTGAAGCTTTCTTT; CDR3 protein: CASSLTPRGDTEAFF
J gene: TRBJ2-4; V gene: TRBV2; clone size: many; D gene: NA; CDR3 DNA: TGTGCCAGCAGCCGGACTGCCCCTCCAAATAACATTCAGTACTTC; CDR3 protein: CASSRTAPPNNIQYF
J gene: TRBJ2-2; V gene: TRBV28; clone size: NA; D gene: NA; CDR3 DNA: TGTGCCAGCAGCTACCTTGACCGCGGGGAGCTGTTTTTT; CDR3 protein: CASSYLDRGELFF
J gene: TRBJ1-6; V gene: TRBV7-9; clone size: few; D gene: TRBD1; CDR3 DNA: TGTGCCAGCAGCTCCGGGACAGCAACCCTCCACTTT; CDR3 protein: CASSSGTATLHF
J gene: TRBJ1-4; V gene: TRBV19; clone size: NA; D gene: NA; CDR3 DNA: TGTGCCACAAGTTTACGGGTATCTGAAAAACTGTTTTTT; CDR3 protein: CATSLRVSEKLFF
J gene: TRBJ2-2; V gene: TRBV6-5; clone size: NA; D gene: TRBD1; CDR3 DNA: TGTGCCAGCAAAAAACAGGGGGCCGGGGAGCTGTTTTTT; CDR3 protein: CASKKQGAGELFF
J gene: TRBJ1-3; V gene: TRBV12-5; clone size: few; D gene: TRBD1; CDR3 DNA: TGTGCTAGTGGCCTACGGGGACAGCGAAACACCATATATTTT; CDR3 protein: CASGLRGQRNTIYF
J gene: TRBJ1-5; V gene: TRBV6-5; clone size: few; D gene: NA; CDR3 DNA: TGTGCCAGCAGCTTACTCAGGGATGGGCAGCCCCAGCATTTT; CDR3 protein: CASSLLRDGQPQHF
J gene: TRBJ2-1; V gene: TRBV30; clone size: NA; D gene: NA; CDR3 DNA: TGTGCCTGGAGTGCCCGGACAGTTAATGAGCAGTTCTTC; CDR3 protein: CAWSARTVNEQFF
J gene: TRBJ1-2; V gene: TRBV6-5; clone size: NA; D gene: NA; CDR3 DNA: TGTGCCAGCAGTTACGATTACAGGGCTGGCTATGGCTACACCTTC; CDR3 protein: CASSYDYRAGYGYTF
J gene: TRBJ1-3; V gene: TRBV19; clone size: once; D gene: NA; CDR3 DNA: TGTGCCAGTAGTATATCGGGAAACACCATATATTTT; CDR3 protein: CASSISGNTIYF
J gene: TRBJ2-1; V gene: TRBV15; clone size: NA; D gene: TRBD2; CDR3 DNA: TGTGCCACCAGCCCGGGACTAGCGTACAATGAGCAGTTCTTC; CDR3 protein: CATSPGLAYNEQFF
J gene: TRBJ1-3; V gene: TRBV3-1/TRBV3-2; clone size: once; D gene: TRBD1; CDR3 DNA: TGTGCCAGCAGCCGAGTCTCCGGGACAGGGGTAAACACCATATATTTT; CDR3 protein: CASSRVSGTGVNTIYF
J gene: TRBJ1-2; V gene: TRBV11-2; clone size: NA; D gene: NA; CDR3 DNA: TGTGCCAGCAGCCTCCAGCCAGCAGTCCTCTATGGCTACACCTTC; CDR3 protein: CASSLQPAVLYGYTF
J gene: TRBJ1-3; V gene: TRBV14; clone size: NA; D gene: NA; CDR3 DNA: TGTGCCAGCAGCCAAGAAAGGGCTCCTGGAAACACCATATATTTT; CDR3 protein: CASSQERAPGNTIYF
J gene: TRBJ2-7; V gene: TRBV9; clone size: NA; D gene: NA; CDR3 DNA: TGTGCCAGCAGCCCCACGGCAGGGCGGACCTACGAGCAGTACTTC; CDR3 protein: CASSPTAGRTYEQYF
J gene: TRBJ2-2; V gene: TRBV9; clone size: NA; D gene: NA; CDR3 DNA: TGTGCCAGCAGCCACCAAACGAACACCGGGGAGCTGTTTTTT; CDR3 protein: CASSHQTNTGELFF
J gene: TRBJ2-1; V gene: TRBV6-6; clone size: NA; D gene: TRBD1; CDR3 DNA: TGTGCCAGCAGTCAGACAGGGAGCTCCTACAATGAGCAGTTCTTC; CDR3 protein: CASSQTGSSYNEQFF
J gene: TRBJ2-7; V gene: TRBV7-5; clone size: NA; D gene: NA; CDR3 DNA: TGTGCCTATATCCGGACTGGAGCCTACGAGCAGTACTTC; CDR3 protein: CAYIRTGAYEQYF
J gene: TRBJ1-6; V gene: TRBV6-1; clone size: NA; D gene: NA; CDR3 DNA: TGTGCCAGCAGTGAAGAGGGCGGTAGAAATTCACCCCTCCACTTT; CDR3 protein: CASSEEGGRNSPLHF